Listed below are T cell receptor beta chains from one sample, sequenced in a study of T cell responses to AZD1222 COVID-19 vaccine. Clones were sequenced by immunoSEQ multiplex PCR, and TCRdb holds only the in-frame ones, with some missing. The sample shows more than 100,000 clones, around 90% of them seen only once. Sequenced material: peripheral blood, taken on day 0 of AZD1222 vaccination. The receptor set was obtained from an adult in good health. The CDR3 runs from the conserved cysteine through the conserved F or W. A D gene is named only where the DNA matches it firmly. The listing skips clone size in some rows; elsewhere it reads once, few, many or a size class.

abundance	v_gene	j_gene	d_gene	CDR3aa	CDR3nt
NA	TRBV7-3	TRBJ1-6	NA	CASSLQHNSPLHF	TGTGCCAGCAGCTTGCAGCATAATTCACCCCTCCACTTT
NA	TRBV19	TRBJ2-5	NA	CASSTGGWGYETQYF	TGTGCCAGTAGCACGGGCGGGTGGGGGTACGAGACCCAGTACTTC
NA	TRBV5-1	TRBJ1-4	TRBD1	CASSSETGVNEKLFF	TGCGCCAGCAGCTCCGAGACAGGGGTGAATGAAAAACTGTTTTTT
NA	TRBV30	TRBJ2-1	NA	CAWRAASWGQFF	TGTGCCTGGAGGGCCGCGTCCTGGGGGCAGTTCTTC
NA	TRBV5-4	TRBJ2-5	TRBD1	CASSGTGGEETQYF	TGTGCCAGCAGCGGGACAGGGGGCGAGGAGACCCAGTACTTC
NA	TRBV6-2/TRBV6-3	TRBJ2-6	NA	CASSPIGLPSGANVLTF	TGTGCCAGCAGCCCGATCGGCCTACCCTCTGGGGCCAACGTCCTGACTTTC
NA	TRBV7-8	TRBJ2-5	NA	CASSLGRQQETQYF	TGTGCCAGCAGCTTAGGTAGACAACAAGAGACCCAGTACTTC
NA	TRBV24-1	TRBJ1-1	NA	CATSELEAGGAFF	TGTGCCACCAGTGAATTGGAGGCAGGAGGAGCTTTCTTT
NA	TRBV9	TRBJ1-3	NA	CASSRGAPGNTIYF	TGTGCCAGCAGCCGAGGGGCCCCTGGAAACACCATATATTTT
once	TRBV9	TRBJ2-3	NA	CASSANSDTQYF	TGTGCCAGCAGCGCTAACTCAGATACGCAGTATTTT
NA	TRBV29-1	TRBJ2-2	NA	CSVDGSGELFF	TGTAGCGTGGACGGATCCGGGGAGCTGTTTTTT
NA	TRBV18	TRBJ2-1	NA	CASSPSQSTRNEQFF	TGTGCCAGCTCACCTAGTCAGAGTACTAGGAATGAGCAGTTCTTC
NA	TRBV4-1	TRBJ1-2	TRBD1	CASSQPGQGIGYTF	TGCGCCAGCAGCCAACCGGGACAGGGAATTGGCTACACCTTC
NA	TRBV2	TRBJ2-3	NA	CASSPRTGGTDTQYF	TGTGCCAGCAGTCCCCGGACCGGGGGCACAGATACGCAGTATTTT
NA	TRBV19	TRBJ2-3	NA	CASSIGGYTQYF	TGTGCCAGTAGTATCGGAGGGTATACGCAGTATTTT
NA	TRBV5-1	TRBJ1-1	TRBD1	CASSLATGSTEAFF	TGCGCCAGCAGCTTGGCGACAGGGAGTACTGAAGCTTTCTTT
NA	TRBV19	TRBJ1-6	NA	CASSIGGFSSPLHF	TGTGCCAGTAGTATTGGGGGATTTTCTTCACCCCTCCACTTT
once	TRBV2	TRBJ2-3	NA	CANRQGREDTQYF	TGTGCCAACCGACAGGGACGGGAGGATACGCAGTATTTT
NA	TRBV11-2	TRBJ1-1	NA	CASSQAPGGREAFF	TGTGCCAGCAGCCAAGCTCCGGGCGGCCGTGAAGCTTTCTTT
NA	TRBV28	TRBJ2-1	NA	CASSARGAGAYEQFF	TGTGCCAGCAGTGCCCGGGGAGCGGGTGCGTATGAGCAGTTCTTC
NA	TRBV15	TRBJ2-7	NA	CATSRPGGSYEQYF	TGTGCCACCAGCAGACCAGGGGGGAGCTACGAGCAGTACTTC
NA	TRBV7-8	TRBJ2-5	NA	CASSLARGFEGKTQYF	TGTGCCAGCAGCTTAGCCCGAGGGTTTGAGGGAAAGACCCAGTACTTC
NA	TRBV18	TRBJ1-2	NA	CASSPFRDYGYTF	TGTGCCAGCTCACCGTTCAGGGACTATGGCTACACCTTC
NA	TRBV27	TRBJ2-1	NA	CASSLGAINEQFF	TGTGCCAGCAGCCTTGGGGCAATCAATGAGCAGTTCTTC
NA	TRBV28	TRBJ2-1	NA	CASTARGLYTNEQFF	TGTGCCAGCACCGCCAGGGGCCTCTACACGAATGAGCAGTTCTTC
NA	TRBV29-1	TRBJ1-2	NA	CSVEGNRNGYTF	TGCAGCGTTGAAGGGAATAGAAATGGCTACACCTTC
NA	TRBV5-1	TRBJ1-1	NA	CASSLDTNTEAFF	TGCGCCAGCAGCTTGGACACGAACACTGAAGCTTTCTTT
NA	TRBV20-1	TRBJ2-7	TRBD1	CSASKDRVDDYEQYF	TGCAGTGCTAGTAAGGACAGGGTGGACGATTACGAGCAGTACTTC
NA	TRBV15	TRBJ1-4	NA	CATSPNPRWNEKLFF	TGTGCCACCAGCCCCAACCCCCGTTGGAATGAAAAACTGTTTTTT
NA	TRBV9	TRBJ1-1	NA	CASSLTGSEAFF	TGTGCCAGCAGCCTGACAGGTTCCGAAGCTTTCTTT
NA	TRBV10-1	TRBJ1-3	TRBD1	CASSESKLQGEAGNTIYF	TGCGCCAGCAGTGAGTCTAAGTTGCAGGGGGAAGCTGGAAACACCATATATTTT
NA	TRBV5-8	TRBJ1-5	NA	CASSPSSRSNQPQHF	TGTGCCAGCAGCCCGTCATCAAGGAGCAATCAGCCCCAGCATTTT
few	TRBV19	TRBJ2-2	NA	CASIPTLGRGWTGELFF	TGTGCCAGTATCCCAACCCTGGGGCGGGGTTGGACCGGGGAGCTGTTTTTT
NA	TRBV30	TRBJ1-2	TRBD1	CAWSPETGFNYGYTF	TGTGCCTGGAGTCCCGAGACAGGGTTCAACTATGGCTACACCTTC
NA	TRBV10-2	TRBJ2-1	NA	CASSPAPSYNEQFF	TGCGCCAGCAGTCCAGCGCCCTCCTACAATGAGCAGTTCTTC
few	TRBV6-1	TRBJ1-4	NA	CASSEAGEPNPFF	TGTGCCAGCAGTGAAGCGGGGGAACCGAATCCGTTTTTT
many	TRBV6-5	TRBJ1-1	NA	CASSPPGDNTEAFF	TGTGCCAGCAGTCCCCCGGGGGATAACACTGAAGCTTTCTTT
once	TRBV27	TRBJ1-3	TRBD1	CASSLTGGTGNTIYF	TGTGCCAGCAGTTTGACAGGGGGAACTGGAAACACCATATATTTT
NA	TRBV30	TRBJ2-7	NA	CAWTSGFSYYEQYF	TGTGCCTGGACCTCGGGCTTCAGCTACTACGAGCAGTACTTC
NA	TRBV5-4	TRBJ1-1	NA	CASSLGRSNTEAFF	TGTGCCAGCAGCTTGGGCAGGAGCAACACTGAAGCTTTCTTT